This T cell receptor beta chain comes out of a study of PD-L1 blockade in urothelial cancer. On this clone itself: The antigen is not known.

The V end lost 3 bases, the J end lost 9 bases, and 15 bases lay between the germline ends. Germline V gives CDR1 SGHTA, CDR2 FQGNSA. This CDR3 spans 14 amino acids. Study conclusions and caveats: Below-median pretreatment blood TCR clonality predicted better survival.

The time point denotes: pretreatment peripheral blood. TCRdb's table, derived via immunoSEQ multiplex PCR, lists solely in-frame clones and lacks some. The data contain 70,000 or so clones, roughly 90% of them singletons. The starting material was PBMCs, obtained around atezolizumab (anti-PD-L1) treatment. This chain joins TRBV7-2 and TRBJ1-3; D might be TRBD1 (6 bases). The clonotype was recovered from a man aged 70 or older with urothelial cancer. CDR3 DNA sequence: TGTGCCAGCAGCTTGGGGACAATCCAGGGCACCATATATTTT. Protein: CASSLGTIQGTIYF.